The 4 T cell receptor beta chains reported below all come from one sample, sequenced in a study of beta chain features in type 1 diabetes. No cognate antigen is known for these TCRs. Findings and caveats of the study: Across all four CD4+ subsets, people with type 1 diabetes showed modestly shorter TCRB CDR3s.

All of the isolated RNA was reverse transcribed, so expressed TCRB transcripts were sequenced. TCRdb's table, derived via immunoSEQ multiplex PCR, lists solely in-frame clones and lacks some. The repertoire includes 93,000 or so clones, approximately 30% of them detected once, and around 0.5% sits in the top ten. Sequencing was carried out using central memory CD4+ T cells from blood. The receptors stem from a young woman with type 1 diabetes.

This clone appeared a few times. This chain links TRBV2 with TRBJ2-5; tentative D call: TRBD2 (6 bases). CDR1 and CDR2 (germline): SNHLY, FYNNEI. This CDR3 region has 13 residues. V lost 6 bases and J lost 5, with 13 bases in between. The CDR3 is CASRATEGETQYF. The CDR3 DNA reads TGTGCCAGCAGAGCCACGGAGGGGGAGACCCAGTACTTC.

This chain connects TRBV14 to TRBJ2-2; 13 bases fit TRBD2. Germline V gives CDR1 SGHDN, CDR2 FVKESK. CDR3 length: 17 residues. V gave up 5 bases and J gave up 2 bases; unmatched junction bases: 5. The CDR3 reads CASSYGLAGVNTGELFF. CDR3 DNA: TGTGCCAGCAGCTACGGACTAGCGGGAGTTAACACCGGGGAGCTGTTTTTT.

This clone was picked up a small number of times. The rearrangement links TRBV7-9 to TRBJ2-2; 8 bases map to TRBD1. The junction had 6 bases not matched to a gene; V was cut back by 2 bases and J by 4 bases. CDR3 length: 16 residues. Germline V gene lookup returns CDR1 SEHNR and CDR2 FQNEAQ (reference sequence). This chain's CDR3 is CASSLLAGGGTGELFF. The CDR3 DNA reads TGTGCCAGCAGCTTATTGGCAGGGGGCGGCACCGGGGAGCTGTTTTTT.

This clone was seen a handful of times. The CDR3: CASSLVAGGQTQYF. The CDR3 DNA is TGTGCCAGCAGCTTAGTAGCGGGAGGGCAAACGCAGTATTTT. The rearrangement uses TRBV11-3 and TRBJ2-3; 11 bases match TRBD2. Germline CDR1 reads SGHNT; CDR2 reads YENEEA. This CDR3 is built from 14 residues. J was trimmed by 9 bases and V by 1 base; bases with no gene match: 3.